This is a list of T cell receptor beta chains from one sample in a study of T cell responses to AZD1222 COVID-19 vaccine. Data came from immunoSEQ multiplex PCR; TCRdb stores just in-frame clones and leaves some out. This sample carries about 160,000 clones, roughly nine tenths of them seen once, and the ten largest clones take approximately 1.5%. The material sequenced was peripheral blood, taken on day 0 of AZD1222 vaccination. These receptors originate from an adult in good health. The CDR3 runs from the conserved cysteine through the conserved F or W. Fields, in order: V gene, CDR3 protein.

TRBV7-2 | CASSLQGYEQYF
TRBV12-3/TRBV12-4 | CASSAKSTEAFF
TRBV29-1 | CSARDFNTGELFF
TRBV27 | CASSSLDSYEQYF
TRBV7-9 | CASSLSWDRLNYGYTF
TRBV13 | CASSLGNRRLAKNIQYF
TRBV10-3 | CAITRQGPSTDTQYF
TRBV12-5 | CASGLVRSEQFF
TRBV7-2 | CASSLAGLRGVSNEQFF
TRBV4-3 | CASSRQTGSGYTF
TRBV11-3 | CASSPRVAGHEQFF
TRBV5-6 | CASSPGGHQPQHF
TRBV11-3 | CASSPDWGSEQYF
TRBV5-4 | CASSLIHNEQFF
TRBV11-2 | CASSLPTGYSTYEQYF
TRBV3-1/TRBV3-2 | CASSQAGGNQPQHF
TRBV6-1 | CASSDRFGTGVYEQYF
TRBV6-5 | CASSSQGAHSNQPQHF
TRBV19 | CASSGLAGEDFLEQYF
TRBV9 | CASSVSGGSNQPQHF
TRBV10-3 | CAISEAGSLIGYEQYF
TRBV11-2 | CASSLFVRHHGYTF
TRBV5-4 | CASSPGTGGLGYTF
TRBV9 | CASSVDRGDTEAFF
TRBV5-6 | CASSLGTVPYEQYF